Below, 28 T cell receptor beta chains from the same sample are listed, as sequenced in a study of blood T cell repertoires in COVID-19. The table came from immunoSEQ multiplex PCR; TCRdb's copy has only in-frame clones and leaves some out. The table shows roughly 180,000 clones, with around four fifths occurring only once. The sample taken for sequencing was PBMCs or T cells enriched from blood (not recorded which). These receptors originate from a woman in her forties or fifties in a cohort exposed to, infected with or recovered from COVID-19 (not recorded which).

The chain uses TRBV30 and TRBJ2-7, with a weak D call TRBD2 (6 bases). V was clipped by 3 bases and J by 6 bases, with 18 bases between them. The CDR3 runs 14 residues. Germline CDR1 reads GTSNPN; CDR2 reads SVGIG (reference sequence). Here the CDR3 reads CAWSLGLSALEQYF. The CDR3 DNA reads as TGTGCCTGGAGCTTGGGACTTTCGGCTCTCGAGCAGTACTTC.

The chain links TRBV7-2 to TRBJ2-1, with a possible D match to TRBD1 (5 bases). The V and J ends lost 4 bases and 10 bases respectively, with 11 bases between them. Germline V gives CDR1 SGHTA, CDR2 FQGNSA. This CDR3 contains 12 residues. The CDR3 nucleotides are TGTGCCAGCAGCTGGCAGGGTGTCGAGCAGTTCTTC. As protein: CASSWQGVEQFF.

The chain carries TRBV6-2 or TRBV6-3 and TRBJ2-3; 7 bases line up with TRBD2. Germline CDR1 and CDR2: MNHEY and SVGEGT. This CDR3 region has 17 residues. Unmatched junction bases numbered 16, after V lost 4 bases and J lost 6 bases. This chain's CDR3 is CASSWERSGADRDTQYF. The DNA of the CDR3 is TGTGCCAGCAGTTGGGAAAGGAGCGGGGCCGACCGTGATACGCAGTATTTT.

V and J are TRBV30 and TRBJ2-1; 15 nucleotides line up with TRBD2. V dropped 4 bases and J dropped 9; count of bases not matched to a gene: 16. The germline V gene has CDR1 GTSNPN and CDR2 SVGIG (reference sequence). This CDR3 has 18 residues. The CDR3 coding sequence is TGTGCCTGGACCAAATACCGGACTAGCGGGGGGGTAAGTCCTGAGCAGTTCTTC. This sequence encodes CAWTKYRTSGGVSPEQFF.

This clone was counted once. The CDR3 coding sequence is TGTGCCAGCAGCTTAGGGACAGGGGGATTACAGCCCCAGCATTTT. This translates into CASSLGTGGLQPQHF. The chain combines TRBV7-8 with TRBJ1-5; 10 bases line up with TRBD1. This CDR3 region has 15 residues. J was trimmed by 7 bases and V by 1 base; bases with no gene match: 4. Germline CDR1 reads SGHVS; CDR2 reads FQNEAQ.

This clone has only a few counts. CDR3 protein: CASSLGQGYRSPLHF. CDR3 DNA sequence: TGTGCCAGCAGTTTGGGACAGGGGTATCGGTCACCCCTCCACTTT. The chain recombines TRBV28 with TRBJ1-6; 10 bases align to TRBD1. The CDR3 consists of 15 residues. Germline V gene sequence: CDR1 MDHEN, CDR2 SYDVKM. Trimming at V came to 3 bases and at J to 10 bases, leaving 6 bases not matched to a gene.

This clone appeared a single time. The gene calls are TRBV3-1 (or the pseudogene TRBV3-2) and TRBJ1-2; 9 bases map to TRBD1. CDR1 is LGHDT and CDR2 is YNNKEL in the germline V gene (reference sequence). Germline trimming cut 8 bases from V and 0 bases from J; bases unmatched to any gene: 7. The CDR3 runs 15 residues. The CDR3 loop reads CASGDRAKANYGYTF. CDR3 nucleotide sequence: TGTGCCAGCGGGGACAGGGCCAAAGCTAACTATGGCTACACCTTC.

V is TRBV28 and J is TRBJ2-3; 8 nucleotides align to TRBD1. The CDR3 loop spans 14 amino acids. From germline, CDR1 is MDHEN and CDR2 SYDVKM. Germline trimming cut 5 bases from V and 7 bases from J; bases unmatched to any gene: 8. This CDR3 reads CASSHGQGRNTQYF. The CDR3 bases are TGTGCCAGCAGTCACGGACAGGGAAGGAATACGCAGTATTTT.

The chain couples TRBV28 to TRBJ2-7; TRBD1 agrees at 9 bases. J gave up 7 bases and V 5 bases, and 6 bases lay outside the gene matches. The CDR3 runs 13 residues. Germline V lookup: CDR1 MDHEN, CDR2 SYDVKM. The CDR3 DNA follows: TGTGCCAGCAGTACGACAGGGGGTCGGGAGCAGTACTTC. It specifies CASSTTGGREQYF.

The V gene is TRBV10-2, the J gene TRBJ1-5; D unclear. V gave up 0 bases and J gave up 1 base, with 7 bases separating them. The V gene's germline CDR1 is WSHSY and CDR2 SAAADI. The CDR3 is 15 amino acids. CDR3 amino acids: CASSESRASNQPQHF. CDR3 sequence (DNA): TGCGCCAGCAGTGAGTCGAGGGCGAGCAATCAGCCCCAGCATTTT.

The genes are TRBV5-1 and TRBJ2-7, with 7 bases identical to TRBD1. V trimming: 3 bases; J trimming: 3 bases; junction bases outside the gene matches: 3. Germline V gene data show CDR1 as SGHRS and CDR2 as YFSETQ. This CDR3 is 13 amino acids long. The chain's CDR3 is CASSSGQNYEQYF. CDR3 DNA: TGCGCCAGCAGCTCGGGACAGAACTACGAGCAGTACTTC.

J is TRBJ2-1 and V is TRBV5-1, with 10 bases identical to TRBD2. V dropped 7 bases and J dropped 9; count of bases not matched to a gene: 16. Germline V gene sequence: CDR1 SGHRS, CDR2 YFSETQ. The CDR3 totals 16 residues. The DNA of the CDR3 is TGCGCCAGCGATCCAGGACTAGCGGCAAACCCCGGTGAGCAGTTCTTC. Its protein product is CASDPGLAANPGEQFF.

This chain links TRBV28 with TRBJ2-1, with 9 bases identical to TRBD1. The CDR3 runs 15 residues. The V segment lost 10 bases and the J segment 5 bases; nucleotides outside the gene matches: 12. The V gene's germline CDR1 is MDHEN and CDR2 SYDVKM. CDR3 nucleotide sequence: TGTGCCACGGGGTCCGGGACAGGGTCCCACAATGAGCAGTTCTTC. It codes for CATGSGTGSHNEQFF.

The CDR3 reads CASTPGLAGGPVAEQYF. The CDR3 nucleotides read TGCGCCAGCACCCCGGGACTAGCGGGAGGGCCGGTCGCCGAGCAGTACTTC. The chain employs TRBV10-2 and TRBJ2-7; 16 bases line up with TRBD2. The CDR3 contains 17 residues. The V and J ends lost 7 bases and 6 bases, in that order; junction bases with no gene match: 12. The germline V gene encodes CDR1 WSHSY and CDR2 SAAADI.

J is TRBJ2-7 and V is TRBV28, with 8 bases identical to TRBD1. The ends lost 2 bases at V and 5 bases at J; junction bases unmatched: 5. Germline V gene sequence: CDR1 MDHEN, CDR2 SYDVKM. This CDR3 has 14 residues. The DNA of the CDR3 is TGTGCCAGCAGTTTAATCGACAGGGGCAACGAGCAGTACTTC. It encodes CASSLIDRGNEQYF.

This sequence joins TRBV6-5 and TRBJ2-2; D may be TRBD1 (5 bases). The germline V and J ends were trimmed by 5 bases and 7 bases, with 17 bases remaining between them. The germline CDR1 and CDR2 sequences are MNHEY and SVGAGI. There are 15 residues in the CDR3. This chain's CDR3 is CASSTTEGGGGELFF. In DNA form, the CDR3 reads TGTGCCAGCAGTACGACAGAAGGTGGTGGCGGGGAGCTGTTTTTT.

The rearrangement uses TRBV5-6 and TRBJ2-1, with 8 bases fitting TRBD2. Germline trimming cut 5 bases from V and 4 bases from J; bases unmatched to any gene: 8. Germline CDR1 and CDR2: SGHDT and YYEEEE. The CDR3 has 15 amino acids. DNA of the CDR3: TGTGCCAGCAGGGGACCGGGACTAGTATACAATGAGCAGTTCTTC. This encodes CASRGPGLVYNEQFF.

This chain joins TRBV7-2 and TRBJ2-5; TRBD2 matches at 14 bases. CDR3 length: 16 residues. CDR1 and CDR2 (germline): SGHTA, FQGNSA. After removal of 3 bases from V and 1 base from J, the junction contained 1 base not matched to a gene. CDR3 in amino acids: CASSLGLAGVQETQYF. Here the CDR3 DNA reads TGTGCCAGCAGCTTGGGACTAGCGGGGGTCCAAGAGACCCAGTACTTC.

The chain recombines TRBV30 with TRBJ2-7; 11 nucleotides line up with TRBD1. CDR3 size: 13 residues. V shed 5 bases and J 5 bases; nucleotides not matched to a gene: 5. The germline gives CDR1 GTSNPN, CDR2 SVGIG (reference sequence). CDR3 region: CAWGGQGVHEQYF. CDR3 nucleotide sequence: TGTGCCTGGGGGGGACAGGGGGTCCACGAGCAGTACTTC.

The CDR3 loop is CASSIPGTFSNEQFF. CDR3 sequence (DNA): TGCGCCAGCTCGATCCCCGGGACATTTTCAAATGAGCAGTTCTTC. The rearrangement uses TRBV5-1 and TRBJ2-1; tentatively, D is TRBD1 (6 bases). Trimming removed 7 bases at V and 7 bases at J, with 21 bases between. Germline V gene lookup returns CDR1 SGHRS and CDR2 YFSETQ. This CDR3 is 15 amino acids long.

The gene calls are TRBV3-1 (or the pseudogene TRBV3-2) and TRBJ2-7; D is perhaps TRBD1 (6 bases). CDR3 length: 17 residues. Per germline, CDR1 LGHDT and CDR2 YNNKEL (reference sequence). The V end lost 3 bases, the J end lost 3 bases, and 21 bases lay between the germline ends. The CDR3 DNA reads as TGTGCCAGCAGCCAGGAGGCGTTGGGGGCCAGGGACTACGAGCAGTACTTC. Amino acids: CASSQEALGARDYEQYF.

The chain has TRBV19 and TRBJ1-5, with 7 nucleotides matching TRBD1. Germline V gives CDR1 LNHDA, CDR2 SQIVND (reference sequence). CDR3 length: 15 amino acids. V lost 0 bases to trimming and J lost 2 bases; unmatched junction nucleotides: 1. The CDR3 DNA follows: TGTGCCAGTAGTATAGAAGGGACAGGCAATCAGCCCCAGCATTTT. Translated: CASSIEGTGNQPQHF.

The chain uses TRBV5-5 and TRBJ1-5; the D gene is possibly TRBD1 (6 bases). CDR3 length: 15 residues. V was pared by 0 bases and J by 7 bases, with 14 bases between. In germline, CDR1 is SGHKS, CDR2 YYEKEE (reference sequence). CDR3 nucleotides: TGTGCCAGCAGCTTGGCGGATTCAGGGGCCCAGCCCCAGCATTTT. Amino acid sequence: CASSLADSGAQPQHF.

This clone was observed a few times. This chain connects TRBV7-2 to TRBJ1-2; TRBD1 matches 12 bases. The CDR3 length is 19 residues. CDR1 and CDR2 (germline): SGHTA, FQGNSA. The V gene end was trimmed by 4 bases and the J gene end by 2 bases; junction bases not matched to a gene: 14. This CDR3 is CASSSSGDRGRGLNYGYTF. The CDR3 nucleotides are TGTGCCAGCAGCTCTTCGGGGGACAGGGGGCGAGGTTTAAACTATGGCTACACCTTC. Complete variable domain (other parts from reference TRBV7-2 and TRBJ1-2): GAGVSQSPSNKVTEKGKDVELRCDPISGHTALYWYRQSLGQGLEFLIYFQGNSAPDKSGLPSDRFSAERTGGSVSTLTIQRTQQEDSAVYLCASSSSGDRGRGLNYGYTFGSGTRLTVV.

This clone was counted a few times. The J gene is TRBJ2-7, the V gene TRBV9; 9 bases align to TRBD2. CDR3 length: 16 residues. Germline values: CDR1 SGDLS, CDR2 YYNGEE. The J segment lost 3 bases and the V segment lost 4 bases, leaving 11 bases of the junction unmatched. The CDR3 sequence is CASSPGRSSGNYEQYF. CDR3 coding DNA: TGTGCCAGCAGCCCAGGGAGGTCTAGCGGGAACTACGAGCAGTACTTC.

V is TRBV19 and J is TRBJ1-1, with D maybe TRBD1 (5 bases). V lost 4 bases to trimming and J lost 7 bases, with 13 bases between them. Germline V lookup: CDR1 LNHDA, CDR2 SQIVND (reference sequence). CDR3 length: 13 amino acids. CDR3 sequence reads: CASSSHRQLEAFF. The CDR3 DNA follows: TGTGCCAGTAGTAGTCATCGACAGCTTGAAGCTTTCTTT.

The chain joins TRBV24-1 to TRBJ2-5; TRBD2 matches at 11 bases. Trimming at V came to 4 bases and at J to 5 bases, leaving 11 bases not matched to a gene. Germline CDR1 reads KGHDR; CDR2 reads SFDVKD. There are 17 residues in the CDR3. The CDR3 loop reads CATSEGTSGKRGETQYF. The CDR3 coding sequence is TGTGCCACCAGTGAGGGGACTAGCGGTAAAAGGGGGGAGACCCAGTACTTC.

V and J are TRBV28 and TRBJ1-3; TRBD1 might be the D (6 bases). This CDR3 contains 19 residues. V lost 4 bases and J lost 0, with 22 bases in between. CDR1 MDHEN and CDR2 SYDVKM come from the germline V gene. CDR3 region: CASSSSPPGQSNSGNTIYF. The CDR3 DNA reads TGTGCCAGCAGTTCCTCTCCGCCCGGACAGTCTAACTCTGGAAACACCATATATTTT.